These T cell receptor beta chains were read from a single sample in a study of cytomegalovirus exposure and HLA in healthy donors. Clones were read by immunoSEQ multiplex PCR, and TCRdb kept only the in-frame ones, dropping some. The repertoire holds 100,000 or so clones, with more than 70% as singletons. The sequenced material came from PBMCs. The receptor set was obtained from a male donor in good health and CMV-seropositive. CDR3s include the opening cysteine and the closing phenylalanine or tryptophan. D genes are given only for firm matches. Clone size appears in some rows only: once, few, many, or a class for an expanded clone.

clone size	D gene	V gene	J gene	CDR3 protein	CDR3 DNA
once	.	TRBV19	TRBJ2-7	CASSIDQRYEQYF	TGTGCCAGTAGTATAGATCAGCGGTACGAGCAGTACTTC
.	.	TRBV4-3	TRBJ2-3	CASSPQGLGTDTQYF	TGCGCCAGCAGCCCCCAGGGGCTTGGCACAGATACGCAGTATTTT
few	TRBD2	TRBV27	TRBJ2-1	CASSQDLAGGGNNEQFF	TGTGCCAGCAGTCAAGATCTAGCGGGAGGGGGGAACAATGAGCAGTTCTTC
once	TRBD2	TRBV5-1	TRBJ2-1	CASSRGLAGAGEQFF	TGCGCCAGCAGCCGAGGGCTAGCGGGAGCGGGTGAGCAGTTCTTC
.	.	TRBV25-1	TRBJ2-2	CASSTRLTGELFF	TGTGCCAGCAGTACTAGACTTACCGGGGAGCTGTTTTTT
.	.	TRBV4-3	TRBJ2-3	CASSQGGSSRDTQYF	TGCGCCAGCAGCCAAGGCGGGTCCTCACGAGATACGCAGTATTTT
.	.	TRBV7-9	TRBJ1-1	CSSSPSGGQISEAFF	TGTTCCAGCAGCCCTAGCGGGGGGCAGATATCTGAAGCTTTCTTT
few	.	TRBV27	TRBJ1-5	CASSFKSNQPQHF	TGTGCCAGCAGTTTTAAAAGCAATCAGCCCCAGCATTTT
.	.	TRBV7-9	TRBJ2-1	CASSETGEQFF	TGTGCCAGCAGCGAGACGGGTGAGCAGTTCTTC
few	TRBD1	TRBV14	TRBJ1-2	CASSKWTGGADGYTF	TGTGCCAGCAGTAAATGGACAGGGGGCGCTGATGGCTACACCTTC
once	.	TRBV7-2	TRBJ2-7	CASSLEARIEQYF	TGTGCCAGCAGCTTAGAGGCGAGGATCGAGCAGTACTTC
.	TRBD2	TRBV2	TRBJ2-3	CASSDSTSGRAGLNTQYF	TGTGCCAGCAGTGACTCGACTAGCGGGAGGGCGGGGTTGAATACGCAGTATTTT
few	TRBD2	TRBV30	TRBJ2-7	CACQAGGLFEQYF	TGTGCCTGCCAAGCGGGAGGGCTGTTCGAGCAGTACTTC
.	.	TRBV29-1	TRBJ1-4	CSVAAAAGEKLFF	TGCAGCGTTGCGGCCGCGGCTGGTGAAAAACTGTTTTTT
.	TRBD2	TRBV2	TRBJ2-7	CASKAGTSVPYEQYF	TGTGCCAGCAAGGCGGGGACTAGCGTACCCTACGAGCAGTACTTC
.	.	TRBV9	TRBJ2-2	CASSRGDTGELFF	TGTGCCAGCAGTAGGGGCGACACCGGGGAGCTGTTTTTT
.	TRBD2	TRBV7-9	TRBJ2-1	CASSFQVGPGTNYNEQFF	TGTGCCAGCAGCTTCCAAGTAGGACCCGGGACTAACTACAATGAGCAGTTCTTC
.	TRBD2	TRBV7-2	TRBJ2-1	CASSLAPAGGAHEQFF	TGTGCCAGCAGCTTAGCGCCCGCGGGAGGGGCACATGAGCAGTTCTTC
.	.	TRBV7-9	TRBJ2-7	CASSRRSYEQYF	TGTGCCAGCAGCCGGCGGTCCTACGAGCAGTACTTC
few	TRBD1	TRBV9	TRBJ1-6	CASTPGQGGYSPLHF	TGTGCCAGCACCCCCGGACAGGGGGGCTATTCACCCCTCCACTTT
.	TRBD2	TRBV7-3	TRBJ2-3	CASSLSSGTSGIRTDTQYF	TGTGCCAGCAGCTTAAGCAGCGGGACTAGCGGGATCCGCACAGATACGCAGTATTTT
.	TRBD1	TRBV2	TRBJ1-1	CASSARQGRPEAFF	TGTGCCAGCAGTGCCAGACAGGGGCGCCCTGAAGCTTTCTTT
.	TRBD1	TRBV4-2	TRBJ1-6	CASSQGPGGESPLHF	TGTGCCAGCAGCCAAGGGCCAGGGGGCGAATCACCCCTCCACTTT
.	.	TRBV11-2	TRBJ2-7	CASSLARGSYEQYF	TGTGCCAGCAGCTTAGCCCGAGGGTCCTACGAGCAGTACTTC
.	.	TRBV10-3	TRBJ1-5	CAISDGHPIQPQHF	TGCGCCATCAGTGACGGACACCCAATTCAGCCCCAGCATTTT
.	.	TRBV7-9	TRBJ2-3	CASSTTGRGTDTQYF	TGTGCCAGCAGCACAACGGGCAGGGGCACAGATACGCAGTATTTT
.	.	TRBV5-1	TRBJ1-3	CASSSRQDSGNTIYF	TGCGCCAGCAGCTCCAGACAGGACTCTGGAAACACCATATATTTT
.	TRBD2	TRBV2	TRBJ2-3	CASSRDYLVGDTQYF	TGTGCCAGTTCTCGGGACTACCTGGTTGGCGATACGCAGTATTTT
.	.	TRBV29-1	TRBJ1-2	CSAVDSRYGYTF	TGCAGCGCCGTGGACAGTCGGTACGGCTACACCTTC
.	TRBD1	TRBV7-9	TRBJ2-4	CASSAPGTENKNIQYF	TGTGCCAGCAGCGCCCCCGGGACAGAGAACAAAAACATTCAGTACTTC
.	TRBD2	TRBV27	TRBJ2-3	CARGTGGTDTQYF	TGTGCCAGGGGCACGGGAGGGACAGATACGCAGTATTTT
.	.	TRBV19	TRBJ2-1	CASSIGPVDEQFF	TGTGCCAGTAGTATCGGTCCCGTGGATGAGCAGTTCTTC
.	TRBD2	TRBV12-5	TRBJ2-7	CASGLTIAGTSGLYYEQYF	TGTGCTAGTGGTTTGACGATCGCCGGGACTAGCGGGCTTTACTACGAGCAGTACTTC
.	.	TRBV7-2	TRBJ2-5	CASSLAPGGAPQETQYF	TGTGCCAGCAGCTTAGCTCCGGGGGGCGCGCCTCAAGAGACCCAGTACTTC
.	.	TRBV28	TRBJ2-3	CASTSEVTQYF	TGTGCCAGCACGTCGGAGGTTACGCAGTATTTT
.	.	TRBV7-2	TRBJ1-4	CASRPRGGKLFF	TGTGCCAGCAGACCTAGGGGAGGGAAACTGTTTTTT
.	TRBD1	TRBV29-1	TRBJ2-7	CSVDTGGGYEQYF	TGCAGCGTTGATACAGGGGGCGGATACGAGCAGTACTTC
.	.	TRBV5-4	TRBJ2-2	CASSSPTPTGLEDTGELFF	TGTGCCAGCAGCTCCCCTACACCTACAGGGTTGGAGGACACCGGGGAGCTGTTTTTT
.	.	TRBV2	TRBJ1-5	CASSPEQSFNQPQHF	TGTGCCAGCAGCCCCGAACAGAGCTTCAATCAGCCCCAGCATTTT
.	TRBD2	TRBV11-2	TRBJ2-3	CASSLGGGRVDTQYF	TGTGCCAGCAGCTTAGGAGGCGGGAGAGTAGATACGCAGTATTTT
.	.	TRBV27	TRBJ1-5	CASSFGGRGQPQHF	TGTGCCAGCAGTTTTGGGGGGCGGGGGCAGCCCCAGCATTTT
.	.	TRBV5-4	TRBJ1-2	CASSLGGLGYTF	TGTGCCAGCAGCTTGGGGGGCTTAGGCTACACCTTC
.	TRBD1	TRBV2	TRBJ1-2	CASSTRQGSHGYTF	TGTGCCAGCAGTACTAGACAGGGATCACATGGCTACACCTTC
.	.	TRBV7-3	TRBJ2-1	CASSLLGGGHHNEQFF	TGTGCCAGCAGCCTGCTTGGGGGCGGGCATCACAATGAGCAGTTCTTC
.	TRBD2	TRBV7-3	TRBJ2-7	CASSLAGGNEQYF	TGTGCCAGCAGCCTAGCGGGAGGTAACGAGCAGTACTTC
.	.	TRBV9	TRBJ2-1	CASSVGLNNEQFF	TGTGCCAGCAGCGTAGGACTCAACAATGAGCAGTTCTTC
.	TRBD1	TRBV7-9	TRBJ2-1	CASAADGTVNEQFF	TGTGCCAGCGCGGCGGACGGGACAGTGAATGAGCAGTTCTTC
.	.	TRBV5-4	TRBJ2-2	CASSLDRDNTGELFF	TGTGCCAGCAGCTTGGACAGGGATAACACCGGGGAGCTGTTTTTT
.	.	TRBV5-1	TRBJ2-1	CASSFTSFAYNEQFF	TGCGCCAGCAGCTTCACTAGCTTCGCCTACAATGAGCAGTTCTTC
few	.	TRBV18	TRBJ1-3	CASSPGLGGNTIYF	TGTGCCAGCTCCCCGGGACTCGGAGGAAACACCATATATTTT
.	TRBD2	TRBV7-2	TRBJ2-2	CASRQLAGDHGELFF	TGTGCCAGCAGGCAACTAGCGGGAGATCACGGGGAGCTGTTTTTT
.	TRBD1	TRBV7-2	TRBJ1-1	CASSTDRGLRTEAFF	TGTGCCAGCAGCACGGACAGGGGTTTAAGAACTGAAGCTTTCTTT
.	.	TRBV19	TRBJ2-4	CASQPLQGKGNIQYF	TGTGCCAGTCAACCCCTCCAGGGAAAGGGCAACATTCAGTACTTC
.	TRBD1	TRBV6-5	TRBJ2-7	CASRPGQGAYEQYF	TGTGCCAGCAGACCCGGACAGGGGGCTTACGAGCAGTACTTC
.	TRBD1	TRBV5-8	TRBJ1-2	CASSFSRGRSGYTF	TGTGCCAGCAGCTTCAGCAGGGGGCGAAGTGGCTACACCTTC